These 25 T cell receptor beta chains were all obtained from the same sample, sequenced in a study of response to subunit inactivated influenza vaccine. TCRdb itself ran the RT-PCR reads through MiXCR, one entry per CDR3 protein. The sample holds approximately 700,000 distinct CDR3 sequences, about 15% seen once. This material consisted of PBMCs from blood, taken roughly 13 days after vaccination. The receptors here all came from a man aged 45-65 years who received an inactivated influenza vaccine.

This clonotype was counted a few times. The J gene is TRBJ2-7, the V gene TRBV29-1, with D possibly matching TRBD2 (5 bases). Deletions cut 4 bases from V and 0 bases from J, with 7 bases between. The CDR3 totals 12 residues. Germline-derived CDR1 and CDR2 are SQVTM and ANQGSEA. CDR3 nucleotide sequence: TGCAGCGTTGTAGGGAGCTCCTACGAGCAGTACTTC. Translated: CSVVGSSYEQYF.

This clonotype was observed many times. V and J are TRBV24-1 and TRBJ2-1; D is possibly TRBD1 or TRBD2 (6 bases each). There are 14 residues in the CDR3. CDR1 is KGHDR and CDR2 is SFDVKD in the germline V gene. V lost 4 bases to trimming and J lost 7 bases, with 13 bases between them. For the CDR3, the DNA is TGTGCCACCAGTGAAAGGGGGGCTAAAAATGAGCAGTTCTTC. This sequence encodes CATSERGAKNEQFF.

This clonotype came up a few times. The chain has TRBV6-5 and TRBJ1-6; weak D call: TRBD1 (6 bases). Trimming shortened V by 4 bases and J by 8 bases, and 15 bases separated the two germline ends. There are 15 residues in the CDR3. CDR1 is MNHEY and CDR2 is SVGAGI in the germline V gene. The CDR3 DNA is TGTGCCAGCAGTTTGGGGGGGCGCTTAGATTCACCCCTCCACTTT. Its protein product is CASSLGGRLDSPLHF.

The chain has TRBV24-1 and TRBJ2-1; D not certain. The CDR3 is 12 residues long. Trimming shortened V by 5 bases and J by 7 bases, and 8 bases separated the two germline ends. Germline CDR1 reads KGHDR; CDR2 reads SFDVKD. The CDR3 nucleotides are TGTGCCACCAGTGCCAGTTGGAATGAGCAGTTCTTC. Encoded protein: CATSASWNEQFF.

This clonotype was seen a few times. The J gene is TRBJ2-5, the V gene TRBV12-3 or TRBV12-4; tentative D call: TRBD2 (5 bases). This CDR3 comprises 14 residues. V lost 0 bases, J lost 5 bases, and 10 bases lay in between. The CDR3 reads CASSLARGFETQYF. In DNA, the CDR3 is TGTGCCAGCAGTTTAGCGCGAGGGTTCGAGACCCAGTACTTC.

This clonotype was recorded a few times. The chain carries TRBV9 and TRBJ2-7; 11 bases are shared with TRBD2. J gave up 3 bases and V 4 bases, and 6 bases lay outside the gene matches. The V gene's germline CDR1 is SGDLS and CDR2 YYNGEE. This CDR3 has 15 residues. CDR3 coding DNA: TGTGCCAGCAGCACCGGGACTAGCGGAAACTACGAGCAGTACTTC. Its protein product is CASSTGTSGNYEQYF.

The table lists this clonotype with many counts. The V gene is TRBV20-1, the J gene TRBJ2-1, with TRBD2 matching 10 bases. The CDR3 runs to 23 residues. Germline V gene data show CDR1 as DFQATT and CDR2 as SNEGSKA (reference sequence). V was clipped by 0 bases and J by 3 bases; unmatched bases: 26. CDR3 in DNA: TGCAGTGCTAGAGACCGAAAGGCGTGGCTAGCGGGAGCGATGGCCCACCGCTACAATGAGCAGTTCTTC. Its protein product is CSARDRKAWLAGAMAHRYNEQFF.

This clonotype has more than one count but fewer than ten. This chain joins TRBV6-1 and TRBJ2-7; weak D call: TRBD2 (6 bases). The CDR3 covers 16 residues. Germline V gene lookup returns CDR1 MNHNS and CDR2 SASEGT. V lost 6 bases, J lost 1 base, and 19 bases lay in between. This chain's CDR3 is CASSSGRRALSYEQYF. CDR3 DNA sequence: TGTGCCAGCAGCAGTGGACGGAGGGCCCTTTCCTACGAGCAGTACTTC.

The rearrangement uses TRBV6-5 and TRBJ2-1, with 9 bases lining up with TRBD2. The germline gives CDR1 MNHEY, CDR2 SVGAGI. Trimming removed 0 bases from V and 4 bases from J; junction bases left unmatched: 7. CDR3 size: 17 residues. DNA of the CDR3: TGTGCCAGCAGTTACTCGATTAGCGGGGGCCGATACAATGAGCAGTTCTTC. Residues: CASSYSISGGRYNEQFF.

This clonotype has more than one count but fewer than ten. V gene TRBV28 combines with J gene TRBJ2-2, with TRBD2 identical over 8 bases. Trimming removed 5 bases from V and 8 bases from J; junction bases left unmatched: 7. CDR1 MDHEN and CDR2 SYDVKM come from the germline V gene. This CDR3 is 14 amino acids long. DNA for the CDR3: TGTGCCAGCAGTCCGGGACTAGTCCAGGGGGAGCTGTTTTTT. It encodes CASSPGLVQGELFF.

This clonotype was counted only a few times. CDR3 in DNA: TGTGCCAGCAGATATGGACAGGGGGCTTACAATGAGCAGTTCTTC. This gives the protein CASRYGQGAYNEQFF. The chain recombines TRBV27 with TRBJ2-1; 11 positions agree with TRBD1. The CDR3 totals 15 residues. The germline gives CDR1 MNHEY, CDR2 SMNVEV (reference sequence). V lost 6 bases and J lost 4; bases outside the gene matches: 5.

This clonotype was seen a handful of times. The V gene is TRBV27, the J gene TRBJ2-7; D gene ambiguous. The ends were cut back, 2 bases at V and 2 bases at J, with 13 bases in the middle. This CDR3 comprises 15 residues. CDR1 is MNHEY and CDR2 is SMNVEV in the germline V gene (reference sequence). The CDR3 sequence: CASSLGSGPPYEQYF. CDR3 nucleotides: TGTGCCAGCAGTTTAGGATCCGGACCGCCCTACGAGCAGTACTTC.

This clonotype was detected only a few times. The chain combines TRBV6-5 with TRBJ2-7; perhaps D is TRBD1 or TRBD2 (5 bases each). Germline V gives CDR1 MNHEY, CDR2 SVGAGI. The CDR3 sequence is 13 residues long. V gave up 0 bases and J gave up 7 bases, with 10 bases separating them. The CDR3 loop is CASSYSRGAEQYF. The CDR3 coding sequence is TGTGCCAGCAGTTACTCGAGAGGGGCGGAGCAGTACTTC.

This clonotype came up a few times. The chain carries TRBV9 and TRBJ2-7, with 10 positions matching TRBD1. J lost 7 bases, V lost 0 bases, and 4 bases had no gene match. Germline V gene lookup returns CDR1 SGDLS and CDR2 YYNGEE. The CDR3 extends over 14 amino acids. Here the CDR3 reads CASSVEGQGREQYF. CDR3 in DNA: TGTGCCAGCAGCGTAGAGGGACAGGGGAGGGAGCAGTACTTC.

This clonotype was seen at least ten times. The rearrangement joins TRBV15 to TRBJ2-1, with 7 bases matching TRBD1. Trimming took 5 bases from V and 2 from J; bases not matched to a gene: 6. The CDR3 has 15 amino acids. Germline V gene data show CDR1 as LNHNV and CDR2 as YYDKDF (reference sequence). The CDR3 reads CATSETGAPYNEQFF. CDR3 coding DNA: TGTGCCACCAGCGAAACAGGGGCACCCTACAATGAGCAGTTCTTC.

The chain carries TRBV20-1 and TRBJ2-5; 10 bases are a match to TRBD2. V lost 0 bases, J lost 1 base, and 5 bases stayed unmatched. Per the germline V gene, CDR1 is DFQATT and CDR2 is SNEGSKA (reference sequence). The CDR3 is 16 amino acids. CDR3 coding DNA: TGCAGTGCTAGAGATCTGCGGACTAGCGGCCAAGAGACCCAGTACTTC. Translating it yields CSARDLRTSGQETQYF.

This clonotype was observed a handful of times. J is TRBJ2-4 and V is TRBV9, with D perhaps TRBD1 (5 bases). V lost 0 bases and J 5 bases, leaving 12 bases between the germline ends. Germline assignment: CDR1 SGDLS and CDR2 YYNGEE. This CDR3 has 15 amino acids. The CDR3 loop reads CASSVDPAGQNIQYF. CDR3 DNA sequence: TGTGCCAGCAGCGTAGATCCCGCAGGGCAAAACATTCAGTACTTC.

This clonotype was seen more than once but under ten times. CDR3 sequence reads: CASSPRTGSLSYGYTF. The DNA of the CDR3 is TGTGCCAGCAGTCCAAGGACAGGGTCCCTATCCTATGGCTACACCTTC. The chain is built from TRBV12-3 or TRBV12-4 and TRBJ1-2, with 8 bases matching TRBD1. CDR3 size: 16 residues. Unmatched junction bases numbered 12, after V lost 5 bases and J lost 4 bases.

This chain joins TRBV6-2 or TRBV6-3 and TRBJ1-2; no definite D call. Germline assignment: CDR1 MNHEY and CDR2 SVGEGT. CDR3 length: 15 residues. Trimming removed 2 bases at V and 0 bases at J, with 10 bases between. CDR3 sequence (DNA): TGTGCCAGCAGTTACGTGGACGTAGCTAACTATGGCTACACCTTC. Its translation: CASSYVDVANYGYTF.

This clonotype was detected many times. The rearrangement uses TRBV12-5 and TRBJ1-5; D possibly corresponds to TRBD1 (6 bases). Germline V gives CDR1 LGHNT, CDR2 FRNRAP. Trimming removed 2 bases from V and 1 base from J, with 12 bases in between. The CDR3 runs 16 residues. CDR3 amino acids: CASGLLDSGSNQPQHF. The CDR3 DNA reads as TGTGCTAGTGGTTTGTTGGACAGTGGAAGCAATCAGCCCCAGCATTTT. Variable domain in full (rest from reference TRBV12-5 and TRBJ1-5): DARVTQTPRHKVTEMGQEVTMRCQPILGHNTVFWYRQTMMQGLELLAYFRNRAPLDDSGMPKDRFSAEMPDATLATLKIQPSEPRDSAVYFCASGLLDSGSNQPQHFGDGTRLSIL.

This clonotype was counted only a few times. This chain links TRBV28 with TRBJ2-1; D gene uncertain. CDR1 and CDR2 (germline): MDHEN, SYDVKM. The V and J ends lost 6 bases and 7 bases respectively, with 4 bases between them. The CDR3 covers 10 residues. CDR3 sequence reads: CASSQNEQFF. For the CDR3, the DNA is TGTGCCAGCAGCCAGAATGAGCAGTTCTTC.

The J gene is TRBJ1-5, the V gene TRBV19; no clear D. CDR3 size: 14 residues. The germline V gene has CDR1 LNHDA and CDR2 SQIVND (reference sequence). Trimming took 3 bases from V and 0 from J, leaving 6 bases between them. The CDR3 sequence: CASSITVSNQPQHF. CDR3 sequence (DNA): TGTGCCAGTAGTATTACGGTTAGCAATCAGCCCCAGCATTTT.

This clonotype was detected only a few times. This chain connects TRBV29-1 to TRBJ2-3, with TRBD2 matching 7 bases. The junction had 13 bases not matched to a gene; V was cut back by 5 bases and J by 14 bases. The CDR3 length is 12 residues. CDR1 is SQVTM and CDR2 is ANQGSEA in the germline V gene. CDR3 in amino acids: CSVQGAGPRGYF. The CDR3 nucleotides read TGCAGCGTTCAGGGAGCGGGACCGCGGGGGTATTTT.

In its sample, this clonotype was seen a few times. The chain combines TRBV10-3 with TRBJ1-2; 7 nucleotides match TRBD1. Germline V lookup: CDR1 ENHRY, CDR2 SYGVKD. The CDR3 is made up of 15 amino acids. V dropped 0 bases and J dropped 4; count of bases not matched to a gene: 5. Written as DNA, the CDR3 is TGTGCCATCAGTGAGTCGCCAGGGGGAGGCTATGGCTACACCTTC. Protein: CAISESPGGGYGYTF.

The gene calls are TRBV11-2 and TRBJ2-1, with D possibly being TRBD1 or TRBD2 (5 bases each). V lost 1 base and J 9 bases, leaving 10 bases between the germline ends. Germline V gene sequence: CDR1 SGHAT, CDR2 FQNNGV. The CDR3 consists of 13 residues. The CDR3 DNA reads as TGTGCCAGCAGCTTAGGAGACAGCGGTGAGCAGTTCTTC. Its translation is CASSLGDSGEQFF.